This T cell receptor beta chain was documented in a study of blood T cells in healthy people across ages (dated by TCRdb to about 2015). For context, the study as a whole: In model experiments, template switching captured roughly one uniquely barcoded TCR beta cDNA molecule for every two T cells. The study measured age-related changes in TCR beta repertoire diversity using deep sequencing normalized with unique cDNA molecular identifiers. Donors were grouped into four age groups: young (average 16 years), middle-aged (under 40), aged (around 60) and long-lived (approximately 82). Two additional independent replicas of 1 million unique cDNA reads from the same blood draw were analyzed for two donors (one aged 18 to 30 and one aged 80 or older).

Study-wide findings and limitations: Total diversity estimates from one million sequenced T cells were considered lower bounds and underestimates. Since profiling was done on bulk unsorted PBMCs, naive and antigen-experienced compartments could not be conclusively compared. As age increased, observed TCR beta diversity per million T cells dropped in a roughly linear way, and a significant reduction was already evident by age 40. Compared with the aged group, the long-lived group had more naive CD4+ T cells, fewer expanded clones and increased TCR diversity, a pattern suggesting age selection. Because the CMV infection status of the donors was unknown, age-related changes in expanded clonotypes may potentially have been confounded. The percentage of naive T cells measured by flow cytometry correlated strongly with observed TCR beta diversity.

V is shortened by 5 bases, J by 3 bases, and the region joining them spans 11 bases. Its CDR3 holds 14 amino acids, cysteine through phenylalanine. Only the CDR3 DNA stays, 42 bases, in frame from base 1. From the germline V gene, CDR1 is SGHTA and CDR2 is FQGTGA. Systemically healthy Caucasian individuals from Russia, around 39 in total and aged about 6 to 90 years, were included as donors. Each donor gave ten milliliters of peripheral blood, drawn into EDTA-treated Vacutainer tubes. Ficoll-Paque density-gradient centrifugation was used to isolate PBMCs, with at least 6.5 million per sample. Trizol reagent was used to extract total RNA from the PBMCs, yielding at least 6 micrograms per sample. Naive CD45RAhigh/CD27high T cell percentages were measured by flow cytometry on a PBMC aliquot from every donor. This clonotype was seen a few times. The antigen it binds to is not known. Base qualities were left out, and no much larger clone turns up one base away.

Libraries came from 5' RACE. Instrument used: Illumina HiSeq 2500. A second PCR of roughly 7 to 11 cycles was performed with a sample-barcoded 5' primer and a J-beta primer mix. A template-switch 5' adaptor carrying 12 random nucleotides introduced a unique molecular identifier onto each TCR beta cDNA molecule. Each sample yielded at least 3 million CDR3-containing paired-end reads. First-strand cDNA was synthesized from all RNA with the Mint cDNA synthesis kit, primed by a TRBC-specific oligonucleotide. All cDNA was treated with uracil-DNA glycosylase and then went through a first 18-cycle PCR with the universal primers M1SS and BC2_uni_R. The published analysis was carried out like this. For normalization, 1 million high-quality reads, each with a distinct molecular identifier, were randomly selected from each sample. Reads with shared molecular identifiers were discarded instead of being binned into consensus sequences. MiTCR, with a Q25 quality threshold and the strictest error-elimination algorithm, was used for CDR3 identification, clonotype clustering and error correction. Lower-bound total TCR beta diversity was estimated with a nonparametric unseen species model using Euler transformation. Clones were called with MiXCR by TCRdb after fastp trimmed the public reads at Q25, and only in-frame beta chains were retained. Each CDR3 protein gets just one entry, which takes the most common genes and DNA from the rows behind it. TCRdb's processing, not the authors', yielded these V and J calls. In all, the sample holds 800,000 to 1,300,000 distinct CDR3 sequences, and under 30% of those were seen once. Clones ranked in the top ten supply around 0.75% of the sample.

In addition, the sample was reused for a study of T cells of mothers and their children. According to the second study: Nine systemically healthy Caucasian individuals served as donors, namely three mothers together with their six children. cDNA synthesis consumed the entire amount of extracted RNA, loaded at around 1.5 ug RNA in each 15 ul reaction. In the second PCR, the M1S primer introduced both the sample barcodes and 2-4 random nucleotides. Over 9.5 million TCR beta CDR3 reads were obtained for each mother, and 2.5 million to 3.5 million reads were obtained for each child. Thymic selection shapes the output of TCR recombination in a similar way in related and unrelated pairs, and inherited differences have a minor effect. Normalized repertoire overlap was always slightly but never significantly higher in related than unrelated mother-child pairs. No persistent microchimeric T cell clones were found, with a detection sensitivity of around 100 clones per million clonotypes. To look for features that set related mother-child pairs apart from unrelated individuals, the researchers ran deep NGS to compare the TCR beta repertoires of mothers and children. Mothers averaged approximately 40 +/- 4 years of age and children averaged about 10 +/- 4 years. After adapter ligation with NEBNext reagents, the libraries were sequenced on Illumina HiSeq 2000 with 100+100 nt paired-end reads. To avoid cross-contamination, the mother libraries and the child libraries were prepared a month apart and sequenced in separate runs. For each donor, somewhere between 500,000 and 2,000,000 distinct TCR beta clonotypes were identified. Naive TCR beta clonotypes were estimated from low-frequency clonotypes matched to each donor's FACS-determined naive share, without sorting.

The specimen was blood. This chain joins TRBV7-3 to TRBJ2-1; the D segment may tentatively be TRBD1 or TRBD2, each giving 5 matched bases. The receptor comes from a girl aged 2 to 9 in good health. The CDR3 amino acid sequence is: CASSRGGGYNEQFF. The nucleotide sequence reads TGTGCCAGCAGCCGGGGTGGGGGCTACAATGAGCAGTTCTTC. The CDR3, completed at both ends by the reference TRBV7-3 and TRBJ2-1 genes, gives the full variable domain GAGVSQTPSNKVTEKGKYVELRCDPISGHTALYWYRQSLGQGPEFLIYFQGTGAADDSGLPNDRFFAVRPEGSVSTLKIQRTERGDSAVYLCASSRGGGYNEQFFGPGTRLTVL.